The next 10 T cell receptor beta chains were all read from a single sample in a study of blood T cell repertoires in COVID-19. Data came from immunoSEQ multiplex PCR; TCRdb stores just in-frame clones and leaves some out. The profile shows fewer than 250,000 clones, about 84% of them singletons. Sequencing was performed on PBMCs or T cells enriched from blood (not recorded which). The receptor source for this set is a woman aged 40-49 years with acute COVID-19.

The rearrangement joins TRBV7-9 to TRBJ2-1; D is possibly TRBD2 (7 bases). The CDR3 has 15 amino acids. Trimming removed 3 bases at V and 12 bases at J, with 21 bases between. Germline V CDR1 and CDR2: SEHNR, FQNEAQ (reference sequence). The CDR3 nucleotides read TGTGCCAGCAGCTTTGAAGCGGGGACCGGGGGCGGGCAGTTCTTC. Its protein is CASSFEAGTGGGQFF.

This chain links TRBV7-8 with TRBJ2-1; tentative D call: TRBD2 (5 bases). V was shortened by 0 bases and J by 0 bases, with 6 bases between the two germline ends. Germline CDR1 is SGHVS and CDR2 is FQNEAQ. The CDR3 has 15 residues. The CDR3 DNA sequence: TGTGCCAGCAGCTTAGCGGGGAGCTCCTACAATGAGCAGTTCTTC. Encoded protein: CASSLAGSSYNEQFF.

The CDR3 sequence: CASSKTGEGDEQYF. CDR3 sequence (DNA): TGTGCCAGCAGTAAGACAGGGGAGGGGGACGAGCAGTACTTC. The chain couples TRBV6-4 to TRBJ2-7, with D maybe TRBD1 (8 bases). This CDR3 has 14 residues. Germline V CDR1 and CDR2: MRHNA, SNTAGT. V was clipped by 5 bases and J by 5 bases, with 16 bases between them.

The rearrangement links TRBV9 to TRBJ1-4; 10 bases agree with TRBD1. This CDR3 has 14 residues. The V gene's germline CDR1 is SGDLS and CDR2 YYNGEE. With V trimmed by 3 bases and J by 8 bases, 4 bases remained unmatched. The CDR3 nucleotides read TGTGCCAGCAGCGCGGGGACAGGGGAGGAAAAACTGTTTTTT. Its translation: CASSAGTGEEKLFF.

The CDR3 protein is CASSLTSGSNNEQFF. For the CDR3, the DNA is TGTGCCAGCTCACTGACTAGCGGATCGAACAATGAGCAGTTCTTC. The chain combines TRBV18 with TRBJ2-1; 9 bases line up with TRBD2. Germline lookup yields CDR1 KGHSH and CDR2 LQKENI. The CDR3 extends over 15 amino acids. The V gene end was trimmed by 4 bases and the J gene end by 5 bases; junction bases not matched to a gene: 6.

V gene TRBV12-3 or TRBV12-4 combines with J gene TRBJ1-1; 9 nucleotides align to TRBD1. The junction had 3 bases not matched to a gene; V was cut back by 6 bases and J by 4 bases. This CDR3 has 13 amino acids. CDR3 amino acids: CASRSTGGTEAFF. The CDR3, as DNA: TGTGCCAGCAGGTCGACAGGGGGCACTGAAGCTTTCTTT.

The chain recombines TRBV29-1 with TRBJ1-1; perhaps TRBD1 as D (6 bases). Looked up from germline, CDR1 is SQVTM and CDR2 is ANQGSEA. The CDR3 loop spans 14 amino acids. V lost 4 bases and J lost 1, with 13 bases in between. The CDR3: CSVGAQGRNTEAFF. The CDR3 bases are TGCAGCGTTGGAGCACAGGGAAGGAACACTGAAGCTTTCTTT.

The rearrangement links TRBV30 to TRBJ1-5, with 12 bases identical to TRBD1. V shed 2 bases and J 7 bases; nucleotides not matched to a gene: 9. CDR1 and CDR2 (germline): GTSNPN, SVGIG (reference sequence). There are 16 residues in the CDR3. CDR3 in DNA: TGTGCCTGGAGTAGACTAGGGACAGGGGGCGACCAGCCCCAGCATTTT. It codes for CAWSRLGTGGDQPQHF.

The chain uses TRBV30 and TRBJ1-5, with unresolved D. V was cut by 1 base and J by 0 bases, with 4 bases left in between. From germline, CDR1 is GTSNPN and CDR2 SVGIG (reference sequence). The CDR3 length is 13 residues. The CDR3, as DNA: TGTGCCTGGAGTGACGGTAGCAATCAGCCCCAGCATTTT. Its translation: CAWSDGSNQPQHF. Full variable domain (remainder filled in from reference TRBV30 and TRBJ1-5): SQTIHQWPATLVQPVGSPLSLECTVEGTSNPNLYWYRQAAGRGLQLLFYSVGIGQISSEVPQNLSASRPQDRQFILSSKKLLLSDSGFYLCAWSDGSNQPQHFGDGTRLSIL.

The rearrangement links TRBV3-1 (or the pseudogene TRBV3-2) to TRBJ2-5; 7 positions agree with TRBD1. The CDR3 is 15 amino acids. Germline CDR1 is LGHDT and CDR2 is YNNKEL (reference sequence). The ends lost 0 bases at V and 4 bases at J; junction bases unmatched: 5. The CDR3 DNA follows: TGTGCCAGCAGCCAAGAGACAGGGCTCCGAGAGACCCAGTACTTC. Amino acids: CASSQETGLRETQYF.